This TCR beta chain was obtained from a study of T cell changes during pregnancy in multiple sclerosis. Only in-frame clones appear in the TCRdb table, and some are missing; sequencing was by immunoSEQ multiplex PCR. The sample yields about 44,000 clones, around 93% seen once. V shed 4 bases and J 2 bases; nucleotides not matched to a gene: 16. This CDR3 contains 20 residues. CDR1 and CDR2 (germline): SGHNT, YYREEE (reference sequence). The sequence was obtained from a female donor with multiple sclerosis, enrolled in a pregnancy study. The sample was CD4+ T cells from peripheral blood mononuclear cells, taken in the third trimester of pregnancy. This chain connects TRBV5-4 to TRBJ2-1; 12 bases fit TRBD2. CDR3 sequence: CASSRASLTSGSLTYNEQFF. The CDR3 DNA reads as TGTGCCAGCAGCCGCGCCTCTCTGACTAGCGGGAGCCTCACCTACAATGAGCAGTTCTTC.